A selection of T cell receptor beta chains follows, all from one sample in a study of T cells in Graves' hyperthyroidism and ophthalmopathy. TCRdb passed the multiplex PCR reads through MiXCR, listing each CDR3 protein once. Among some 600,000 distinct CDR3 sequences listed, roughly 13% were seen once. The sequenced sample consisted of blood. The receptors were gathered from a woman in her 30s with Graves' hyperthyroidism that later progressed to Graves' ophthalmopathy. The conserved cysteine and the conserved F or W are not part of the CDR3 here. Each record gives: V gene, J gene, D gene, CDR3 protein. A D gene is named only where the DNA matches it firmly.

v_call: TRBV6-5; j_call: TRBJ2-3; d_call: .; cdr3_aa: ASSYTRTTDTQY
v_call: TRBV6-1; j_call: TRBJ1-1; d_call: .; cdr3_aa: ASSSVNTEAF
v_call: TRBV28; j_call: TRBJ2-1; d_call: .; cdr3_aa: ASSFRAASEQF
v_call: TRBV10-3; j_call: TRBJ2-1; d_call: .; cdr3_aa: AISESYGAEDEQF
v_call: TRBV12-3/TRBV12-4; j_call: TRBJ1-4; d_call: .; cdr3_aa: ASSFGGANEKLF
v_call: TRBV7-3; j_call: TRBJ2-1; d_call: .; cdr3_aa: ASSLSRDRGNEQF
v_call: TRBV7-8; j_call: TRBJ1-4; d_call: .; cdr3_aa: ASSSTRVRNEKLF
v_call: TRBV10-3; j_call: TRBJ2-1; d_call: TRBD2; cdr3_aa: AISEGLAGEQF
v_call: TRBV6-2/TRBV6-3; j_call: TRBJ2-3; d_call: .; cdr3_aa: ASSNADTRY
v_call: TRBV7-2; j_call: TRBJ2-3; d_call: .; cdr3_aa: ASSYRRLEIADTQY
v_call: TRBV19; j_call: TRBJ1-2; d_call: .; cdr3_aa: ASSKEVRAYGYT
v_call: TRBV19; j_call: TRBJ2-5; d_call: .; cdr3_aa: AGRRTGQETQY
v_call: TRBV7-9; j_call: TRBJ1-2; d_call: .; cdr3_aa: ASSLALGLLPDGYT
v_call: TRBV2; j_call: TRBJ2-7; d_call: TRBD1; cdr3_aa: ASSEDRAYEQY
v_call: TRBV5-5; j_call: TRBJ1-2; d_call: .; cdr3_aa: ASSLDRQLNYGYT
v_call: TRBV20-1; j_call: TRBJ2-2; d_call: .; cdr3_aa: SAAPGNTGELF
v_call: TRBV24-1; j_call: TRBJ2-7; d_call: TRBD2; cdr3_aa: ATSDPGLAGANEQY
v_call: TRBV5-8; j_call: TRBJ2-1; d_call: .; cdr3_aa: ASSLGTALIYNEQF
v_call: TRBV7-8; j_call: TRBJ2-7; d_call: TRBD2; cdr3_aa: ASSLGLAGVSYEQY
v_call: TRBV6-1; j_call: TRBJ2-7; d_call: TRBD2; cdr3_aa: ASRNPGLAGYEQY
v_call: TRBV11-3; j_call: TRBJ2-7; d_call: .; cdr3_aa: ASSLGDRGPMYSGSYYEQY
v_call: TRBV27; j_call: TRBJ1-5; d_call: .; cdr3_aa: ASSLFVGQPQH
v_call: TRBV7-9; j_call: TRBJ2-3; d_call: TRBD2; cdr3_aa: ASSSLSGREITDTQY